The entry that follows covers one T cell receptor (beta chain) sequence. These data are taken from a study of T cells in localized non-small cell lung cancer. Using immunoSEQ multiplex PCR, the repertoire was profiled, and TCRdb retains in-frame clones only, with some absent. The sample records 70,000 or so clones, roughly 83% being singletons. V lost 6 bases and J lost 2, with 17 bases in between. This CDR3 region has 15 residues. Germline values: CDR1 MNHEY, CDR2 SVGAGI. The V gene is TRBV6-5, the J gene TRBJ2-7; D is perhaps TRBD1 or TRBD2 (5 bases each). The sample was peripheral blood, taken before any cancer treatment. This TCR was sampled from a female donor older than 55 with stage I lung adenocarcinoma. CDR3 sequence (DNA): TGTGCCAGCAGGCGCACCGGGACCACAACCTACGAGCAGTACTTC. It encodes CASRRTGTTTYEQYF.